This is a list of T cell receptor beta chains from one sample in a study of blood T cell repertoires in COVID-19. Clones were sequenced by immunoSEQ multiplex PCR, and TCRdb holds only the in-frame ones, with some missing. The sample yields roughly 250,000 clones, just over 90% seen once. The sample consisted of PBMCs or T cells enriched from blood (not recorded which). The source is a woman aged 18-29 years who had recovered from COVID-19. Both conserved end residues are part of each CDR3. D genes are given only for firm matches. Part of the rows lack a size; the others show once, few, many or a class for expanded clones.

D gene	clone size	V gene	J gene	CDR3 DNA	CDR3 protein
TRBD1	-	TRBV27	TRBJ1-3	TGTGCCAGCAGACAGGGACAGGGGGCTGGAAACACCATATATTTT	CASRQGQGAGNTIYF
-	-	TRBV10-3	TRBJ1-4	TGTGCCACCCGACACGGAACGGGGGAACAACCGATGATTAATGAAAAACTGTTTTTT	CATRHGTGEQPMINEKLFF
-	-	TRBV5-6	TRBJ2-1	TGTGCCAGCAGCTTGTATAGTGAGCAGTTCTTC	CASSLYSEQFF
-	few	TRBV3-1/TRBV3-2	TRBJ1-1	TGTGCCAGCAGCCAAGGCCTGGAGACTGAAGCTTTCTTT	CASSQGLETEAFF
TRBD1	-	TRBV12-5	TRBJ1-6	TGTGCTAGTGGTCCCGGGACAGGCGAAGATTCACCCCTCCACTTT	CASGPGTGEDSPLHF
TRBD1	-	TRBV28	TRBJ2-2	TGTGGGTCAGGGGGTAACACCGGGGAGCTGTTTTTT	CGSGGNTGELFF
-	-	TRBV9	TRBJ2-1	TGTGCCAGCAGCGTAGTTAGCGGACACTACAATGAGCAGTTCTTC	CASSVVSGHYNEQFF
-	-	TRBV4-1	TRBJ1-4	TGCGCCAGCAGCCAAGGTGACAAAAAACTGTTTTTT	CASSQGDKKLFF
TRBD1	once	TRBV7-2	TRBJ1-2	TGTGCCAGCAGCCCCCTCGGGACAGGGGAAGGCTACACCTTC	CASSPLGTGEGYTF
TRBD1	-	TRBV3-1/TRBV3-2	TRBJ1-2	TGTGCCAGCAGCCCGGGACAGGGGAATGGCTACACCTTC	CASSPGQGNGYTF
TRBD2	-	TRBV10-2	TRBJ2-5	TGCGCCAGCTTTTACAAGCGGGAGGGGGGGACCCAGTACTTC	CASFYKREGGTQYF
-	-	TRBV24-1	TRBJ2-7	TGTGCCACCAGTGATTCTAGGAGCGAGCAGTACTTC	CATSDSRSEQYF
-	-	TRBV19	TRBJ2-6	TGTGCCAGTAGTCCTGGCAGGGGTCGCTCTGGGGCCAACGTCCTGACTTTC	CASSPGRGRSGANVLTF
-	once	TRBV18	TRBJ1-5	TGTGCCAGCTCACAGAGTGAGGAAGGACAGCCCCAGCATTTT	CASSQSEEGQPQHF
-	-	TRBV29-1	TRBJ1-2	TGCAGCGTTGGTTCCCTACCGTATGGCTACACCTTC	CSVGSLPYGYTF
-	once	TRBV23-1	TRBJ1-5	TGCGCCAGCAGTCAATCCGATAGATATGACAATCAGCCCCAGCATTTT	CASSQSDRYDNQPQHF
-	-	TRBV7-9	TRBJ2-2	TGTGCCAGCAGCTTGTTCAGAACGAACACCGGGGAGCTGTTTTTT	CASSLFRTNTGELFF
TRBD1	once	TRBV27	TRBJ2-2	TGTGCCAGCAGTTACCGGACAGGGGGCGGGGAGCTGTTTTTT	CASSYRTGGGELFF
-	-	TRBV3-1/TRBV3-2	TRBJ2-3	TGTGCCAGCAGCCGCAGACAGTCCACAGATACGCAGTATTTT	CASSRRQSTDTQYF
-	-	TRBV3-1/TRBV3-2	TRBJ2-3	TGTGCCAGCGGGCAGGGGAAAGGGACAGATACGCAGTATTTT	CASGQGKGTDTQYF
-	-	TRBV19	TRBJ1-5	TGTGCCAGTAGGAGGCAGATTAGCAATCAGCCCCAGCATTTT	CASRRQISNQPQHF
TRBD1	-	TRBV28	TRBJ1-2	TGTGCCAGCAGTTTATCGGGACAGGCAAACTATGGCTACACCTTC	CASSLSGQANYGYTF
-	-	TRBV12-3/TRBV12-4	TRBJ1-5	TGTGCCAGCAGTTTGACAGCTAATCAGCCCCAGCATTTT	CASSLTANQPQHF
-	-	TRBV18	TRBJ1-5	TGTGCCAGCTCACCGGGGGGGGGCAATCAGCCCCAGCATTTT	CASSPGGGNQPQHF
-	-	TRBV5-5	TRBJ1-2	TGTGCCAGCAGCTTGGACAGGGCTAACTATGGCTACACCTTC	CASSLDRANYGYTF
-	-	TRBV27	TRBJ1-3	TGTGCCAGCAGCCTAAACTCTGGAAACACCATATATTTT	CASSLNSGNTIYF
-	-	TRBV6-4	TRBJ2-7	TGTGCCAGCAGTGACCTCGTCGCAGGGAATTTCAGAAGCTCCTACGAGCAGTACTTC	CASSDLVAGNFRSSYEQYF
TRBD2	-	TRBV6-2/TRBV6-3	TRBJ2-1	TGTGCCAGCAGTGCCCTAGCGGGCACCTACAATGAGCAGTTCTTC	CASSALAGTYNEQFF
-	-	TRBV5-1	TRBJ1-5	TGCGCCAGCAGCGTAACAGGACAAGATCAGCCCCAGCATTTT	CASSVTGQDQPQHF